The 12 T cell receptor beta chains in this list originate from one sample, sequenced in a study of blood T cell repertoires in COVID-19. Clones were sequenced by immunoSEQ multiplex PCR, and TCRdb holds only the in-frame ones, with some missing. This table holds roughly 250,000 clones, over 80% found once. The sequencing input was PBMCs or T cells enriched from blood (not recorded which). The receptors were sampled from a woman younger than 30 who had recovered from COVID-19.

V usage is TRBV4-3 and J usage is TRBJ2-3; perhaps TRBD2 as D (7 bases). The CDR3 loop spans 15 amino acids. CDR1 LGHNA and CDR2 YSLEER come from the germline V gene. V was shortened by 2 bases and J by 4 bases, with 13 bases between the two germline ends. The CDR3 bases are TGCGCCAGCAGCCAAATCGAAGGGGGGGCAGATACGCAGTATTTT. Its protein product is CASSQIEGGADTQYF.

V is TRBV19 and J is TRBJ2-1; 8 nucleotides match TRBD1. Trimming removed 1 base from V and 2 bases from J; junction bases left unmatched: 1. CDR1 and CDR2 (germline): LNHDA, SQIVND (reference sequence). The CDR3 spans 15 residues. DNA of the CDR3: TGTGCCAGTAGTATAGGACAGGGGCCCTACAATGAGCAGTTCTTC. Its protein product is CASSIGQGPYNEQFF.

This chain links TRBV7-3 with TRBJ1-1; D gene ambiguous. Germline values: CDR1 SGHTA, CDR2 FQGTGA. The ends were cut back, 1 base at V and 2 bases at J, with 5 bases in the middle. CDR3 size: 13 residues. The CDR3 here is CASSLIQNTEAFF. CDR3 DNA: TGTGCCAGCAGCTTAATACAAAACACTGAAGCTTTCTTT.

Worth noting for this clone: The junction departs from germline at one end; a sequencing error may be responsible. The J gene is TRBJ2-5, the V gene TRBV7-7; maybe TRBD2 (5 bases). Germline V gene sequence: CDR1 SSHAT, CDR2 FNYEAQ (reference sequence). The length of the CDR3 is 16 residues. CDR3 coding DNA: TGTGCTAGCAGCCAAGGCCGGTTCGTCGGGGTAGAGACCCAGTACTTC. It is translated as CASSQGRFVGVETQYF.

This rearrangement joins TRBV2 to TRBJ1-1; D not certain. The CDR3 consists of 12 residues. From germline, CDR1 is SNHLY and CDR2 FYNNEI. Trimming removed 3 bases from V and 7 bases from J, with 9 bases in between. CDR3 sequence: CASSDAGFEAFF. DNA of the CDR3: TGTGCCAGCAGTGACGCGGGGTTTGAAGCTTTCTTT.

The V gene is TRBV3-1 (or the pseudogene TRBV3-2), the J gene TRBJ2-5; 7 nucleotides match TRBD2. Germline V CDR1 and CDR2: LGHDT, YNNKEL (reference sequence). The CDR3 length is 13 residues. The V and J ends lost 1 base and 5 bases, in that order; junction bases with no gene match: 1. CDR3 sequence (DNA): TGTGCCAGCAGCCAAGTGGGGGGGGAGACCCAGTACTTC. It encodes CASSQVGGETQYF.

Here the CDR3 DNA reads TGTGCCACCAGTACGGGTGTAGGGGAGGTGGGGGGTAATGAGCAGTTCTTC. Amino acid sequence: CATSTGVGEVGGNEQFF. The rearrangement links TRBV24-1 to TRBJ2-1, with TRBD2 as a possible D gene (6 bases). V lost 6 bases and J lost 7, with 24 bases in between. This CDR3 region has 17 residues. Germline V CDR1 and CDR2: KGHDR, SFDVKD.

The CDR3 DNA follows: TGCGCCAGCAGACAGGGTTCATGGGACGAGCAGTACTTC. It codes for CASRQGSWDEQYF. This sequence joins TRBV5-1 and TRBJ2-7, with a possible D match to TRBD1 (6 bases). CDR1 is SGHRS, CDR2 YFSETQ, per germline. Trimming removed 5 bases at V and 5 bases at J, with 14 bases between. CDR3 length: 13 residues.

The J gene is TRBJ1-1, the V gene TRBV14; D is unresolved. CDR1 is SGHDN, CDR2 FVKESK, per germline. The germline V and J ends were trimmed by 4 bases and 4 bases, with 10 bases remaining between them. The CDR3 totals 13 residues. CDR3 DNA sequence: TGTGCCAGCAGCCTCTCGGAGTCCACTGAAGCTTTCTTT. Its protein is CASSLSESTEAFF.

The V and J genes are TRBV18 and TRBJ2-3; no reliable D call. This CDR3 contains 15 residues. V was cut by 4 bases and J by 0 bases, with 11 bases left in between. From germline, CDR1 is KGHSH and CDR2 LQKENI. The chain's CDR3 is CASSLTPLSTDTQYF. Written as DNA, the CDR3 is TGTGCCAGCTCACTGACACCGCTTAGCACAGATACGCAGTATTTT.

The V and J genes are TRBV6-4 and TRBJ2-7, with TRBD1 matching 10 bases. V shed 4 bases, J shed 2 bases, and the junction held 5 bases outside the gene matches. In germline, CDR1 is MRHNA, CDR2 SNTAGT. CDR3 length: 15 residues. The CDR3 coding sequence is TGTGCCAGCAGTGCTGGGACAGGGGCCGCCTACGAGCAGTACTTC. This sequence encodes CASSAGTGAAYEQYF.

This rearrangement joins TRBV5-1 to TRBJ2-7, with 7 bases that match TRBD1. With 3 bases clipped from V and 2 bases from J, the junction kept 8 bases outside the gene matches. Per the germline V gene, CDR1 is SGHRS and CDR2 is YFSETQ. The length of the CDR3 is 15 residues. The CDR3 DNA reads as TGCGCCAGCAGCTATACTACGGGACAGCCCTACGAGCAGTACTTC. This encodes CASSYTTGQPYEQYF. Filled out from reference TRBV5-1 and TRBJ2-7, the complete variable domain reads KAGVTQTPRYLIKTRGQQVTLSCSPISGHRSVSWYQQTPGQGLQFLFEYFSETQRNKGNFPGRFSGRQFSNSRSEMNVSTLELGDSALYLCASSYTTGQPYEQYFGPGTRLTVT.